Presented here are 5 T cell receptor beta chains from one specimen sequenced in a study of blood T cell repertoires in COVID-19. TCRdb keeps only in-frame clones here, not all; method: immunoSEQ multiplex PCR. The data show around 200,000 clones, 65% to 90% seen once. Sequences were obtained from PBMCs or T cells enriched from blood (not recorded which). All receptors come from a young woman who had been exposed to COVID-19.

This chain uses TRBV19 with TRBJ1-5; D call uncertain. Trimming removed 6 bases at V and 0 bases at J, with 12 bases between. Germline lookup yields CDR1 LNHDA and CDR2 SQIVND (reference sequence). The CDR3 extends over 15 amino acids. Written as DNA, the CDR3 is TGTGCCAGTAGGCGGGAGTTGGTTAGCAATCAGCCCCAGCATTTT. Encoded protein: CASRRELVSNQPQHF.

V usage is TRBV7-9 and J usage is TRBJ2-2, with a tentative D call TRBD2 (5 bases). There are 15 residues in the CDR3. The germline gives CDR1 SEHNR, CDR2 FQNEAQ (reference sequence). V was clipped by 0 bases and J by 7 bases, with 12 bases between them. The CDR3 loop reads CASSLAGPGIGELFF. In DNA, the CDR3 is TGTGCCAGCAGCTTAGCGGGCCCGGGAATCGGGGAGCTGTTTTTT.

The rearrangement uses TRBV30 and TRBJ1-4, with 9 bases fitting TRBD1. The CDR3 runs 12 residues. CDR1 and CDR2 (germline): GTSNPN, SVGIG (reference sequence). The V and J ends lost 5 bases and 7 bases, in that order; junction bases with no gene match: 2. Here the CDR3 reads CAWGTGREKLFF. Here the CDR3 DNA reads TGTGCCTGGGGGACAGGGCGTGAAAAACTGTTTTTT. The whole variable domain, remainder taken from reference TRBV30 and TRBJ1-4, is SQTIHQWPATLVQPVGSPLSLECTVEGTSNPNLYWYRQAAGRGLQLLFYSVGIGQISSEVPQNLSASRPQDRQFILSSKKLLLSDSGFYLCAWGTGREKLFFGSGTQLSVL.

The chain is built from TRBV19 and TRBJ2-7, with TRBD1 identical over 7 bases. The germline V gene has CDR1 LNHDA and CDR2 SQIVND (reference sequence). The J segment lost 6 bases and the V segment lost 4 bases, leaving 9 bases of the junction unmatched. This CDR3 is 14 amino acids long. The CDR3 coding sequence is TGTGCCAGTAGTACCCCGACAGGGCCCCGCGAGCAGTACTTC. Its protein is CASSTPTGPREQYF. The full variable domain, its missing parts supplied by reference TRBV19 and TRBJ2-7, is DGGITQSPKYLFRKEGQNVTLSCEQNLNHDAMYWYRQDPGQGLRLIYYSQIVNDFQKGDIAEGYSVSREKKESFPLTVTSAQKNPTAFYLCASSTPTGPREQYFGPGTRLTVT.

The chain is built from TRBV24-1 and TRBJ2-5; 7 bases map to TRBD2. Trimming at V came to 0 bases and at J to 7 bases, leaving 1 base not matched to a gene. Germline CDR1 is KGHDR and CDR2 is SFDVKD. CDR3 length: 13 residues. DNA of the CDR3: TGTGCCACCAGTGATTTGGGGGAGGGGACCCAGTACTTC. Translating gives CATSDLGEGTQYF.